The sequence of this TCR beta chain was determined in a study of T cells in Graves' hyperthyroidism and ophthalmopathy. Study-level points and caveats: Onset of ophthalmopathy came a median around 6.2 months after the model predicted it. Blood held most thyroid clonotypes expanded above 0.001 frequency.

This clonotype has at least ten counts. Its antigen is as yet unknown. The length of the CDR3 is 13 residues. The ends were cut back, 9 bases at V and 0 bases at J, with 9 bases in the middle. RNA transcripts gave rise to amplified TCR beta CDR3 regions. The HTBI primer set was used in a first-round RT-PCR of the TCR CDR3. MiXCR, applied by TCRdb to the multiplex PCR reads, yields one record per CDR3 protein. The sample carries about 300,000 distinct CDR3 sequences, about 25% recorded once. About 10 ml of fresh peripheral blood supplied the PBMCs. The chain links TRBV12-3 or TRBV12-4 to TRBJ2-4; D possibly corresponds to TRBD1 (6 bases). This sequence was found in a man aged 35-49 years with Graves' hyperthyroidism that later progressed to Graves' ophthalmopathy. Sequencing input: blood. The CDR3 DNA follows: TGTGCCAGTCAGACAGGAGCCAAAAACATTCAGTACTTC. Translating it yields CASQTGAKNIQYF.